These 16 T cell receptor beta chains were all obtained from the same sample, sequenced in a study of radiation and T cells in renal cell carcinoma (dated by TCRdb to between 2020 and 2021). The sample's time point label, in plain terms: blood 4 weeks post-SBRT, at nephrectomy. The intended sense of this specimen's treatment or condition label: 15 Gy SBRT to primary tumor, nephrectomy 4 weeks later. Preparation of the library involved the immunoSEQ multiplex PCR assay. Held by TCRdb, this immuneACCESS table contains in-frame sequences only and omits some clones. Under half of the omission traces to an unresolved V gene where checked; the cause of the rest is unknown. In all, the sample holds 150,000 to 200,000 clones, and about 88% of those were seen once. Of the sample, 11% falls within the top ten clones. This specimen consisted of blood, obtained from a patient whose treatment included radiotherapy and nephrectomy. All receptors derive from a woman in her forties or fifties with renal cell carcinoma.

The V call is TRBV19, the J call TRBJ1-2; 9 bases fit TRBD1. V shed 6 bases, J shed 4 bases, and the junction held 12 bases outside the gene matches. This CDR3 spans 16 amino acids. Germline V gene data show CDR1 as LNHDA and CDR2 as SQIVND (reference sequence). Here the CDR3 reads CASSISGTGSSYGYTF. The DNA of the CDR3 is TGTGCCAGTAGCATTTCCGGGACAGGGAGTTCCTATGGCTACACCTTC.

The V and J genes are TRBV19 and TRBJ1-1; D unresolved. Trimming took 7 bases from V and 2 from J, leaving 14 bases between them. The germline V gene has CDR1 LNHDA and CDR2 SQIVND (reference sequence). The CDR3 extends over 14 amino acids. CDR3 amino acids: CASTKGKANTEAFF. The CDR3 DNA reads as TGTGCCAGTACCAAGGGAAAGGCCAACACTGAAGCTTTCTTT.

The rearrangement uses TRBV2 and TRBJ2-5; possible D gene TRBD1, 6 bases. V was clipped by 6 bases and J by 1 base, with 15 bases between them. The V gene's germline CDR1 is SNHLY and CDR2 FYNNEI. CDR3 length: 15 amino acids. The CDR3 protein is CASSFRGYVQETQYF. CDR3 bases: TGTGCCAGCAGCTTTAGGGGGTACGTCCAAGAGACCCAGTACTTC.

The rearrangement joins TRBV19 to TRBJ2-3; 9 nucleotides line up with TRBD2. Germline loops: CDR1 LNHDA, CDR2 SQIVND (reference sequence). V was clipped by 7 bases and J by 7 bases; unmatched bases: 12. The CDR3 spans 15 residues. The CDR3: CASNARAGGSYTQYF. In DNA form, the CDR3 reads TGTGCCAGTAATGCCCGAGCGGGGGGTTCTTATACGCAGTATTTT. The full variable domain, rest sourced from reference TRBV19 and TRBJ2-3, is DGGITQSPKYLFRKEGQNVTLSCEQNLNHDAMYWYRQDPGQGLRLIYYSQIVNDFQKGDIAEGYSVSREKKESFPLTVTSAQKNPTAFYLCASNARAGGSYTQYFGPGTRLTVL.

This chain connects TRBV10-3 to TRBJ2-1, with a tentative D call TRBD1 (5 bases). This CDR3 has 13 amino acids. V was trimmed by 0 bases and J by 9 bases, leaving 9 bases between them. Germline CDR1 ENHRY, CDR2 SYGVKD. The CDR3 DNA reads as TGTGCCATCAGTGAGTCAGCGCAGGGTGAGCAGTTCTTC. Its translation is CAISESAQGEQFF.

The J gene is TRBJ2-3, the V gene TRBV6-5; D ambiguous. Trimming removed 4 bases at V and 8 bases at J, with 13 bases between. Germline V gene sequence: CDR1 MNHEY, CDR2 SVGAGI. The CDR3 contains 13 residues. This chain's CDR3 is CASSFGPDTTQYF. As DNA, the CDR3 is TGTGCCAGCAGTTTTGGGCCCGATACTACGCAGTATTTT.

The chain links TRBV6-4 to TRBJ2-2, with a tentative D call TRBD2 (5 bases). There are 16 residues in the CDR3. The V gene lost 0 bases and the J gene lost 0 bases, with 8 bases spanning the gap. CDR1 MRHNA and CDR2 SNTAGT come from the germline V gene. Here the CDR3 reads CASSDSIGTNTGELFF. In DNA, the CDR3 is TGTGCCAGCAGTGACTCGATCGGGACGAACACCGGGGAGCTGTTTTTT.

The chain couples TRBV7-2 to TRBJ1-2; TRBD1 is a possible D gene (5 bases). V lost 2 bases and J lost 8, with 9 bases in between. The CDR3 covers 12 residues. CDR1 is SGHTA, CDR2 FQGNSA, per germline. The chain's CDR3 is CASSLWGVGYTF. For the CDR3, the DNA is TGTGCCAGCAGCTTATGGGGGGTAGGCTACACCTTC.

The rearrangement links TRBV6-5 to TRBJ2-7; 7 bases match TRBD1. V gave up 5 bases and J gave up 2 bases; unmatched junction bases: 6. Germline V gives CDR1 MNHEY, CDR2 SVGAGI. The CDR3 consists of 14 residues. The CDR3 loop is CASSMYRGTYEQYF. The DNA of the CDR3 is TGTGCCAGCAGTATGTACAGGGGTACCTACGAGCAGTACTTC.

This chain uses TRBV5-1 with TRBJ1-1; maybe TRBD1 (5 bases). The CDR3 length is 15 residues. V was clipped by 1 base and J by 0 bases, with 10 bases between them. Germline V gives CDR1 SGHRS, CDR2 YFSETQ. CDR3 sequence (DNA): TGCGCCAGCAGCTTGTTGTCGGGGCTGAACACTGAAGCTTTCTTT. It specifies CASSLLSGLNTEAFF.

V usage is TRBV20-1 and J usage is TRBJ1-1; D is ambiguous. The V end was cut by 6 bases, the J end by 1 base, with 6 bases between. This CDR3 is 11 amino acids long. CDR1 and CDR2 (germline): DFQATT, SNEGSKA (reference sequence). This chain's CDR3 is CSATRNTEAFF. DNA for the CDR3: TGCAGTGCCACACGGAACACTGAAGCTTTCTTT.

The chain uses TRBV5-1 and TRBJ1-1; 8 positions agree with TRBD1. The CDR3 has 14 residues. The trim removed 5 bases at V and 3 bases at J, leaving 6 bases unmatched. The germline CDR1 and CDR2 sequences are SGHRS and YFSETQ. The CDR3 loop is CASRLGQADTEAFF. CDR3 coding DNA: TGCGCCAGCAGGCTGGGACAGGCCGACACTGAAGCTTTCTTT.

The rearrangement uses TRBV6-1 and TRBJ1-3; D is unclear. The CDR3 contains 16 residues. The ends were cut back, 2 bases at V and 0 bases at J, with 11 bases in the middle. Germline V gene lookup returns CDR1 MNHNS and CDR2 SASEGT. CDR3 nucleotide sequence: TGTGCCAGCAGTGAAACGGACGGCCTCTCTGGAAACACCATATATTTT. As protein: CASSETDGLSGNTIYF.

The V gene is TRBV5-4, the J gene TRBJ2-1; 7 bases align to TRBD1. There are 15 residues in the CDR3. CDR1 is SGHNT, CDR2 YYREEE, per germline (reference sequence). V lost 3 bases to trimming and J lost 5 bases; unmatched junction nucleotides: 8. CDR3 region: CASSSTGRGDNEQFF. The CDR3 DNA is TGTGCCAGCAGCTCGACAGGGCGAGGGGACAATGAGCAGTTCTTC. The variable domain in full, completed from reference TRBV5-4 and TRBJ2-1, reads ETGVTQSPTHLIKTRGQQVTLRCSSQSGHNTVSWYQQALGQGPQFIFQYYREEENGRGNFPPRFSGLQFPNYSSELNVNALELDDSALYLCASSSTGRGDNEQFFGPGTRLTVL.

This chain uses TRBV7-9 with TRBJ2-7; a possible D gene is TRBD1 (5 bases). The V and J ends lost 5 bases and 2 bases respectively, with 7 bases between them. The germline V gene encodes CDR1 SEHNR and CDR2 FQNEAQ (reference sequence). This CDR3 is built from 12 residues. The CDR3 nucleotides are TGTGCCAGCAGCCTGACAGCCTACGAGCAGTACTTC. Protein product: CASSLTAYEQYF.

The chain is built from TRBV5-1 and TRBJ2-3; D is unresolved. Trimming shortened V by 3 bases and J by 4 bases, and 12 bases separated the two germline ends. This CDR3 contains 14 residues. CDR1 is SGHRS, CDR2 YFSETQ, per germline. CDR3 in amino acids: CASSSARGPDTQYF. The CDR3 DNA is TGCGCCAGCAGCTCAGCACGTGGCCCAGATACGCAGTATTTT.